A selection of T cell receptor beta chains follows, all from one sample in a study of blood T cell repertoires in COVID-19. This table comes from immunoSEQ multiplex PCR, and its TCRdb copy is limited to in-frame clones, with some not included. The repertoire holds roughly 150,000 clones, with around four fifths as singletons. Input material: peripheral blood. These receptors originate from a woman at least 80 years old with COVID-19, enrolled during active disease. Both conserved end residues are part of each CDR3. A D gene is named only where the DNA matches it firmly. Rows may omit the clone size; those that give it use once, few, many or a size class.

j_gene | abundance | v_gene | d_gene | CDR3aa | CDR3nt
TRBJ2-3 | - | TRBV7-2 | - | CASSPRGGLTDTQYF | TGTGCCAGCAGCCCCCGAGGGGGTTTGACAGATACGCAGTATTTT
TRBJ2-3 | many | TRBV6-2/TRBV6-3 | TRBD2 | CASSYSGGATDTQYF | TGTGCCAGCAGTTACAGCGGGGGGGCCACAGATACGCAGTATTTT
TRBJ1-4 | - | TRBV5-1 | TRBD1 | CASSGGTGAWATNEKLFF | TGCGCCAGCAGCGGCGGGACAGGGGCTTGGGCAACTAATGAAAAACTGTTTTTT
TRBJ2-2 | - | TRBV18 | - | CASSPVRENTGELFF | TGTGCCAGCTCACCAGTACGGGAGAACACCGGGGAGCTGTTTTTT
TRBJ1-3 | - | TRBV9 | - | CASLSGGYGNTIYF | TGTGCCAGTTTATCCGGGGGGTATGGAAACACCATATATTTT
TRBJ1-1 | - | TRBV2 | TRBD1 | CASSPGQGVTEAFF | TGTGCCAGCAGCCCGGGACAGGGGGTCACTGAAGCTTTCTTT
TRBJ1-6 | - | TRBV15 | TRBD1 | CATRSGTGDSPLHF | TGTGCCACCAGATCCGGGACAGGGGATTCACCCCTCCACTTT
TRBJ1-6 | - | TRBV9 | - | CASSGGQNNSPLHF | TGTGCCAGCAGCGGTGGACAGAATAATTCACCCCTCCACTTT
TRBJ1-2 | - | TRBV7-9 | TRBD1 | CASGQGEGEYDGYTF | TGTGCCAGTGGACAGGGAGAAGGGGAATATGATGGCTACACCTTC
TRBJ2-6 | once | TRBV7-9 | - | CASSFVGTGVSGANVLTF | TGTGCCAGCAGCTTCGTTGGTACCGGAGTCTCTGGGGCCAACGTCCTGACTTTC
TRBJ1-1 | - | TRBV3-1/TRBV3-2 | - | CASSPIILTGYNTEAFF | TGTGCCAGCAGCCCGATAATACTCACAGGATATAACACTGAAGCTTTCTTT
TRBJ2-5 | few | TRBV2 | TRBD2 | CASRTSVETQYF | TGTGCCAGCAGGACTAGCGTGGAGACCCAGTACTTC
TRBJ1-4 | - | TRBV4-1 | - | CASSQDSKLATNEKLFF | TGCGCCAGCAGCCAAGATTCAAAACTTGCAACTAATGAAAAACTGTTTTTT
TRBJ2-1 | once | TRBV12-3/TRBV12-4 | - | CASSLAGANEQFF | TGTGCCAGCAGTCTGGCGGGGGCAAATGAGCAGTTCTTC
TRBJ1-4 | - | TRBV25-1 | TRBD1 | CASSDDRGHEKLFF | TGTGCCAGCAGTGACGACAGGGGGCATGAAAAACTGTTTTTT
TRBJ2-1 | - | TRBV18 | - | CASSPGGHEQFF | TGTGCCAGCTCACCCGGGGGACATGAGCAGTTCTTC
TRBJ1-1 | - | TRBV11-1 | - | CASTGAVDTEAFF | TGTGCCAGCACAGGGGCCGTAGACACTGAAGCTTTCTTT
TRBJ2-7 | - | TRBV3-1/TRBV3-2 | TRBD2 | CASSPGLAGPYEQYF | TGTGCCAGCAGTCCGGGACTAGCGGGTCCCTACGAGCAGTACTTC
TRBJ1-6 | - | TRBV7-9 | - | CASSASRGEGWNSPLHF | TGTGCCAGCAGCGCCAGCCGCGGGGAAGGTTGGAATTCACCCCTCCACTTT
TRBJ1-5 | - | TRBV11-2 | TRBD1 | CASGSTGNQPQHF | TGTGCCAGCGGGTCGACAGGGAATCAGCCCCAGCATTTT
TRBJ2-1 | - | TRBV28 | - | CASSFRSEGQFF | TGTGCCAGCAGTTTTAGGTCGGAGGGGCAGTTCTTC
TRBJ2-3 | many | TRBV11-3 | TRBD1 | CASSLRVTGADTQYF | TGTGCCAGCAGCTTGCGAGTGACAGGGGCAGATACGCAGTATTTT
TRBJ2-5 | - | TRBV5-1 | - | CASSFRGNQETQYF | TGCGCCAGCAGCTTTCGGGGGAACCAAGAGACCCAGTACTTC